This T cell receptor (beta chain) was identified during a study of a mutant IDH1 vaccine in newly diagnosed glioma. Whole-study context: Patients were started on vaccination 4-6 weeks after radiotherapy alone, or with temozolomide cycles. The week-35 safety follow-up was V12, and the week-47 study end was V13.

The CDR3 contains 12 residues. Trimming removed 7 bases from V and 1 base from J, with 5 bases in between. Germline CDR1 reads SGHNT; CDR2 reads YYREEE (reference sequence). Sample time point: week 35, safety follow-up. In every dose of vaccine, 300 ug of mutant IDH1 20-mer peptide was given alongside topical imiquimod. Regarding the study as a whole: Among top peripheral T cell clonotypes, changes seemed unrelated to pseudoprogression. Of all patients, about 94% showed vaccine-induced immune responses.

As regards this clone: Its antigen is as yet unknown.

The data were produced by immunoSEQ multiplex PCR, yet TCRdb's version contains in-frame clones alone and is incomplete. The sample records tens of thousands of clones, 82% being singletons. This TCR came from a woman between 18 and 29 years old with glioma. The J gene is TRBJ2-2, the V gene TRBV5-4; D could derive from TRBD1 or TRBD2 (5 bases each). Sequencing was performed on PBMCs, taken from a glioma patient whose treatment included an IDH1 peptide vaccine. The CDR3 region has the DNA TGTGCCAGCGGGGGGAACACCGGGGAGCTGTTTTTT. This gives the protein CASGGNTGELFF.